Shown below are 22 T cell receptor beta chains from a single sample sequenced in a study of cytomegalovirus exposure and HLA in healthy donors. The PCR made use of 60 Vbeta and 13 Jbeta primers. The protocol was immunoSEQ multiplex PCR, while the TCRdb copy is restricted to in-frame clones and leaves out a portion. The data show just over 95,000 clones, less than 80% seen once. Sequencing was performed on PBMCs. The origin of the receptors is a woman in her forties in good health and CMV-seropositive.

The V and J genes are TRBV5-6 and TRBJ2-4; 8 bases line up with TRBD1. This CDR3 region has 15 residues. Germline assignment: CDR1 SGHDT and CDR2 YYEEEE. With V trimmed by 1 base and J by 9 bases, 9 bases remained unmatched. The CDR3: CASSLFRGLGGIQYF. DNA for the CDR3: TGTGCCAGCAGCTTGTTCAGGGGGCTAGGTGGCATTCAGTACTTC.

This clone appeared once. The chain links TRBV27 to TRBJ1-2, with no clear D. Germline CDR1 and CDR2: MNHEY and SMNVEV (reference sequence). The CDR3 consists of 13 residues. V dropped 5 bases and J dropped 4 bases, with 11 bases sitting between them. CDR3 in DNA: TGTGCCAGCAGTGATCAATCGGGCTATGGCTACACCTTC. Translated: CASSDQSGYGYTF.

The V call is TRBV5-1, the J call TRBJ2-2; D is ambiguous. V lost 1 base to trimming and J lost 1 base, with 8 bases between them. CDR1 and CDR2 (germline): SGHRS, YFSETQ. The CDR3 length is 15 residues. The chain's CDR3 is CASSLPAGNTGELFF. The CDR3 DNA is TGCGCCAGCAGCTTGCCTGCAGGGAACACCGGGGAGCTGTTTTTT.

This sequence joins TRBV20-1 and TRBJ1-1, with D unresolved. Trimming pared 5 bases from V and 12 bases from J, leaving 16 bases between. CDR3 length: 11 amino acids. Germline values: CDR1 DFQATT, CDR2 SNEGSKA (reference sequence). This CDR3 is CSAWRDVGTFF. The CDR3 nucleotides are TGCAGTGCTTGGAGGGATGTTGGAACTTTCTTT.

The chain links TRBV6-1 to TRBJ2-7, with TRBD1 matching 7 bases. The V gene's germline CDR1 is MNHNS and CDR2 SASEGT. After removal of 2 bases from V and 0 bases from J, the junction contained 10 bases not matched to a gene. CDR3 length: 17 residues. CDR3 bases: TGTGCCAGCAGTGAAAGACTGGACAGGCAGTACTCCTACGAGCAGTACTTC. This gives the protein CASSERLDRQYSYEQYF.

The chain couples TRBV27 to TRBJ1-4, with D maybe TRBD1 (6 bases). Trimming pared 6 bases from V and 8 bases from J, leaving 10 bases between. Per germline, CDR1 MNHEY and CDR2 SMNVEV (reference sequence). The CDR3 has 12 residues. For the CDR3, the DNA is TGTGCCAGCAGGCAGGGGAAGGAAAAACTGTTTTTT. Translating gives CASRQGKEKLFF.

Only one count was recorded for this clone. The V and J genes are TRBV7-2 and TRBJ2-1; TRBD2 aligns across 11 bases. The germline gives CDR1 SGHTA, CDR2 FQGNSA. The CDR3 extends over 15 amino acids. With 5 bases clipped from V and 4 bases from J, the junction kept 4 bases outside the gene matches. CDR3 in DNA: TGTGCCAGCAGCACTACTAGCGGGGGATACAATGAGCAGTTCTTC. This translates into CASSTTSGGYNEQFF.

Only a few counts were recorded for this clone. CDR3 coding DNA: TGTGCCAGTAGTGCCGGGACAGTTTATCAGCCCCAGCATTTT. Its protein product is CASSAGTVYQPQHF. The rearrangement uses TRBV19 and TRBJ1-5, with 7 bases matching TRBD1. The ends lost 5 bases at V and 5 bases at J; junction bases unmatched: 6. The CDR3 runs 14 residues. Per germline, CDR1 LNHDA and CDR2 SQIVND (reference sequence).

This clone was seen a few times. The chain carries TRBV27 and TRBJ2-1; 10 bases map to TRBD1. The junction had 6 bases not matched to a gene; V was cut back by 5 bases and J by 8 bases. Germline CDR1 reads MNHEY; CDR2 reads SMNVEV (reference sequence). This CDR3 spans 14 amino acids. CDR3 nucleotides: TGTGCCAGCAGTATGCGACAGGGGGCGGATGAGCAGTTCTTC. Translated: CASSMRQGADEQFF.

The DNA of the CDR3 is TGCGCCAGCAGCTTGGAAGGACAGGGGGTTTCTGGCTACACCTTC. The encoded protein is CASSLEGQGVSGYTF. The chain couples TRBV5-1 to TRBJ1-2, with 10 nucleotides matching TRBD1. CDR1 is SGHRS and CDR2 is YFSETQ in the germline V gene. This CDR3 has 15 amino acids. V lost 0 bases, J lost 7 bases, and 6 bases stayed unmatched. The full variable domain, rest sourced from reference TRBV5-1 and TRBJ1-2, is KAGVTQTPRYLIKTRGQQVTLSCSPISGHRSVSWYQQTPGQGLQFLFEYFSETQRNKGNFPGRFSGRQFSNSRSEMNVSTLELGDSALYLCASSLEGQGVSGYTFGSGTRLTVV.

V gene TRBV6-1 combines with J gene TRBJ1-2, with D possibly matching TRBD1 (6 bases). Germline CDR1 is MNHNS and CDR2 is SASEGT. The CDR3 is 13 residues long. Deletions cut 5 bases from V and 4 bases from J, with 11 bases between. The CDR3 sequence: CASSQGQFYGYTF. The CDR3 nucleotides read TGTGCCAGCAGTCAAGGACAGTTCTATGGCTACACCTTC.

The chain carries TRBV19 and TRBJ2-5, with a possible D match to TRBD1 (5 bases). Germline V gene data show CDR1 as LNHDA and CDR2 as SQIVND (reference sequence). CDR3 size: 13 residues. Trimming stripped 1 base from V and 4 bases from J, with 7 bases between. This CDR3 is CASSIGQGETQYF. DNA for the CDR3: TGTGCCAGTAGTATAGGTCAGGGAGAGACCCAGTACTTC.

The chain couples TRBV4-2 to TRBJ2-3; 9 positions match TRBD2. V dropped 0 bases and J dropped 4; count of bases not matched to a gene: 8. Per the germline V gene, CDR1 is LGHNA and CDR2 is YNFKEQ. The CDR3 sequence is 17 residues long. CDR3 region: CASSQEGLAGGADTQYF. The CDR3 coding sequence is TGTGCCAGCAGCCAAGAGGGTTTGGCGGGAGGGGCAGATACGCAGTATTTT.

The chain has TRBV9 and TRBJ1-1; D might be TRBD1 (6 bases). There are 15 residues in the CDR3. Germline V gene data show CDR1 as SGDLS and CDR2 as YYNGEE. The germline V and J ends were trimmed by 0 bases and 1 base, with 10 bases remaining between them. CDR3 residues: CASSVEGHENTEAFF. The DNA of the CDR3 is TGTGCCAGCAGCGTAGAGGGACACGAGAACACTGAAGCTTTCTTT.

The V and J genes are TRBV6-6 and TRBJ2-2; possible D gene TRBD2, 5 bases. Trimming left V 0 bases short and J 4 bases short, with 12 bases between. Per germline, CDR1 MNHNY and CDR2 SVGAGI (reference sequence). CDR3 length: 16 residues. The CDR3 DNA follows: TGTGCCAGCAGTTACTCAGCGGCCAGAGGCACCGGGGAGCTGTTTTTT. It is translated as CASSYSAARGTGELFF.

V and J are TRBV5-1 and TRBJ2-3, with TRBD2 matching 8 bases. Germline V lookup: CDR1 SGHRS, CDR2 YFSETQ. The CDR3 totals 16 residues. V trimming: 5 bases; J trimming: 1 base; junction bases outside the gene matches: 9. The CDR3 DNA is TGCGCCAGCAGTTACAAGAGCGGGGGAGGCACAGATACGCAGTATTTT. Its protein product is CASSYKSGGGTDTQYF.

This sequence joins TRBV18 and TRBJ2-3, with D tentatively TRBD2 (5 bases). The CDR3 consists of 18 residues. Between the trimmed V and J ends, which lost 2 bases and 6 bases, there was a span of 24 bases. Germline V CDR1 and CDR2: KGHSH, LQKENI. The chain's CDR3 is CASSPVPRVKKIADTQYF. CDR3 bases: TGTGCCAGCTCACCAGTCCCGAGGGTCAAAAAGATCGCGGATACGCAGTATTTT.

The chain links TRBV4-1 to TRBJ2-6, with D possibly being TRBD1 (6 bases). CDR1 is MGHRA, CDR2 YSYEKL, per germline. V lost 1 base and J 0 bases, leaving 13 bases between the germline ends. The CDR3 sequence is 18 residues long. The CDR3: CASSQVPGARSGANVLTF. CDR3 bases: TGCGCCAGCAGCCAAGTGCCAGGGGCCCGCTCTGGGGCCAACGTCCTGACTTTC.

The chain couples TRBV4-1 to TRBJ2-2, with TRBD1 matching over 7 bases. J gave up 2 bases and V 0 bases, and 6 bases lay outside the gene matches. The CDR3 covers 17 residues. Germline assignment: CDR1 MGHRA and CDR2 YSYEKL. CDR3 nucleotides: TGCGCCAGCAGCCAAGAGGGAAAAGGGGGCAACACCGGGGAGCTGTTTTTT. Encoded protein: CASSQEGKGGNTGELFF.

The J gene is TRBJ2-7, the V gene TRBV7-9; tentative D call: TRBD2 (6 bases). This CDR3 has 12 amino acids. The germline V gene has CDR1 SEHNR and CDR2 FQNEAQ (reference sequence). The germline V and J ends were trimmed by 3 bases and 4 bases, with 7 bases remaining between them. CDR3 nucleotides: TGTGCCAGCAGCTTTGCGGGATACGAGCAGTACTTC. Encoded protein: CASSFAGYEQYF.

The V gene is TRBV5-1, the J gene TRBJ2-7; the D gene is possibly TRBD2 (5 bases). The CDR3 length is 13 residues. CDR1 is SGHRS and CDR2 is YFSETQ in the germline V gene. V was shortened by 0 bases and J by 6 bases, with 10 bases between the two germline ends. The CDR3 DNA is TGCGCCAGCAGCTTGGCTGTTGGAGGCGAGCAGTACTTC. This codes for CASSLAVGGEQYF.

This sequence joins TRBV4-1 and TRBJ2-3, with a tentative D call TRBD2 (5 bases). The V gene lost 3 bases and the J gene lost 5 bases, with 12 bases spanning the gap. The germline CDR1 and CDR2 sequences are MGHRA and YSYEKL. The CDR3 consists of 14 residues. CDR3 nucleotide sequence: TGCGCCAGCAGCCAGTGGGAGTCCCGAGATACGCAGTATTTT. Translated, it gives CASSQWESRDTQYF.